This T cell receptor (beta chain) stems from a study of identical twins' blood T cells. General observations from the study: Twins shared about as many clonotypes as their cloneset sizes predicted.

Many counts were recorded for this clonotype. Antigen unknown. TCR cDNA libraries came from RNA via a modified published protocol. MiXCR, run by TCRdb on the 5' RACE reads, gives a single entry per CDR3 protein. The sample lists 350,000 to 400,000 distinct CDR3 sequences, about 28% occurring once. This TCR came from a woman aged 18-49 years in good health. The sequencing sample was made of PBMCs.

The DNA of the CDR3 is TGTGCCAGCAGCCCTCCGGGGACTAGTTGGGTGGCAGATACGCAGTATTTT. Amino acid sequence: CASSPPGTSWVADTQYF. V and J are TRBV3-1 and TRBJ2-3, with 8 bases matching TRBD2. Germline CDR1 reads LGHDT; CDR2 reads YNNKEL (reference sequence). The V segment lost 4 bases and the J segment 4 bases; nucleotides outside the gene matches: 13. The CDR3 spans 17 residues.